This T cell receptor (beta chain) came from a study of T-cell memory formation after mild COVID-19. Study-wide background: Clusters of TCRs were largely donor specific. General study findings and limits: A second wave expanding day 15 to 37 was CD4+-biased; contracting clones were balanced. Clonal second-wave expansions that peaked on day 37 had unconfirmed SARS-CoV-2 specificity.

5'RACE primed at constant segments yielded TCR alpha and TCR beta cDNA libraries bearing sample barcodes and UMIs. TCRdb reprocessed the 5' RACE reads via MiXCR and lists one record per CDR3 protein. The table has around 430,000 distinct CDR3 sequences, approximately 15% seen once; the top ten hold about 22%. This clonotype was found a few times. Its target is unknown. This TCR came from a man in his late teens or twenties who had mild COVID-19 (a few samples of this study predate the infection). Cell type and time point are not known. Sequenced input: PBMCs or a T cell subset sorted from them (not recorded which).

In nucleotides, the CDR3 is TGCGCCAGCAGCCCGACTGGGGGACAGCAAAACACCATATATTTT. Protein: CASSPTGGQQNTIYF. V gene TRBV5-1 combines with J gene TRBJ1-3; TRBD1 agrees at 7 bases. The CDR3 is 15 residues long. The germline V gene encodes CDR1 SGHRS and CDR2 YFSETQ. V was clipped by 4 bases and J by 6 bases; unmatched bases: 10.